Below are 3 T cell receptor beta chains sequenced from a single sample in a study of blood T cell repertoires in COVID-19. TCRdb's copy holds only in-frame clones and misses some; the assay was immunoSEQ multiplex PCR. Of under 300,000 clones listed, 86% are singletons. The material sequenced was peripheral blood. These receptors originate from a man in his 60s with acute or convalescent COVID-19.

The chain is built from TRBV2 and TRBJ1-4, with 10 bases that match TRBD1. Trimming took 5 bases from V and 5 from J; bases not matched to a gene: 5. The germline V gene has CDR1 SNHLY and CDR2 FYNNEI. This CDR3 comprises 15 residues. The DNA for the CDR3 is TGTGCCAGCAGTTCCGACAGGGGGCACAATGAAAAACTGTTTTTT. Protein product: CASSSDRGHNEKLFF. Full variable domain (remainder filled in from reference TRBV2 and TRBJ1-4): EPEVTQTPSHQVTQMGQEVILRCVPISNHLYFYWYRQILGQKVEFLVSFYNNEISEKSEIFDDQFSVERPDGSNFTLKIRSTKLEDSAMYFCASSSDRGHNEKLFFGSGTQLSVL.

The rearrangement links TRBV30 to TRBJ1-1; TRBD1 agrees at 8 bases. Trimming at V came to 6 bases and at J to 3 bases, leaving 9 bases not matched to a gene. CDR1 and CDR2 from the germline V gene are GTSNPN and SVGIG (reference sequence). This CDR3 is built from 14 residues. CDR3 sequence: CACTTVTGDTEAFF. CDR3 in DNA: TGTGCCTGTACCACCGTGACAGGGGACACTGAAGCTTTCTTT.

The rearrangement joins TRBV7-6 to TRBJ2-5; D might be TRBD2 (6 bases). Germline V gene sequence: CDR1 SGHVS, CDR2 FNYEAQ. This CDR3 region has 13 residues. Trimming left V 5 bases short and J 5 bases short, with 12 bases between. CDR3 bases: TGTGCCAGCAGCCCCGGGAGTTGGGAGACCCAGTACTTC. Its translation: CASSPGSWETQYF.